This is a list of T cell receptor beta chains from one sample in a study of cytomegalovirus exposure and HLA in healthy donors. The assay was immunoSEQ multiplex PCR, and TCRdb's table has in-frame clones only and misses some. Among fewer than 200,000 clones listed, around four fifths were seen once. Sequencing used PBMCs. The source is a male donor in good health and CMV-seropositive. Both conserved end residues are part of each CDR3. A D gene is named only where the DNA matches it firmly. Size tells how often a clone was seen (once, few, many) or the class of an expanded clone, and some rows leave it out.

cdr3_length j_call clone_size d_call v_call cdr3_nt cdr3_aa
14 TRBJ1-2 . . TRBV6-5 TGTGCCAGCAGGCGACAGAAGCCTAACTATGGCTACACCTTC CASRRQKPNYGYTF
14 TRBJ1-5 . . TRBV6-5 TGTGCCAGCCTAAATCGACCGGCAACAGGGCCCCAGCATTTT CASLNRPATGPQHF
16 TRBJ1-5 . . TRBV2 TGTGCCAGCACCACCTGGGACTTCCCCGGCAATCAGCCCCAGCATTTT CASTTWDFPGNQPQHF
13 TRBJ1-1 few TRBD1 TRBV29-1 TGCAGCGTTGAATCAGGGGGAAACACTGAAGCTTTCTTT CSVESGGNTEAFF
15 TRBJ1-4 . TRBD1 TRBV30 TGTGCCTGGAGGTTCGACAGGGCCGGGCGAGAAAAACTGTTTTTT CAWRFDRAGREKLFF
14 TRBJ1-2 once . TRBV7-9 TGTGCCAGCAGCTTAGTTGCCGGGGGCTATGGCTACACCTTC CASSLVAGGYGYTF
16 TRBJ1-3 . . TRBV18 TGTGCCAGCTCCGGAGGTCCCCCTTTCTCTGGAAACACCATATATTTT CASSGGPPFSGNTIYF
14 TRBJ1-2 . . TRBV19 TGTGCCAGCTCATACAGGTCCCAACCCCTTGGCTACACCTTC CASSYRSQPLGYTF
13 TRBJ1-1 . . TRBV6-1 TGTGCCAGCAGTCCAGGGGTTAACACTGAAGCTTTCTTT CASSPGVNTEAFF
16 TRBJ2-5 . . TRBV30 TGTGCCTGGAGTCCCCTCCGTGGTAGCGGATTAGGGGAGCAGTACTTC CAWSPLRGSGLGEQYF
13 TRBJ2-7 . . TRBV5-4 TGTGCCAGCAGCTTGGGTGGGCAACCGGAGCAGTACTTC CASSLGGQPEQYF